This T cell receptor beta chain was recovered during a study of blood T cell repertoires in COVID-19. Study overall: Sample material is recorded as cDNA or gDNA derived from T cells, B-cell-depleted T cells, or PBMCs.

Profiling relied on immunoSEQ multiplex PCR, and the TCRdb table lists in-frame clones only, not all of them. The sample carries tens of thousands of clones, more than 90% recorded once. The sample consisted of peripheral blood. This clonotype originated in a man aged 60 to 75 with acute or convalescent COVID-19.

This CDR3 reads CASSRDRSYEQYF. CDR3 nucleotides: TGTGCCAGCAGCCGGGACAGGTCCTACGAGCAGTACTTC. The rearrangement links TRBV11-2 to TRBJ2-7; 8 nucleotides align to TRBD1. From germline, CDR1 is SGHAT and CDR2 FQNNGV. CDR3 size: 13 residues. The junction had 1 base not matched to a gene; V was cut back by 5 bases and J by 1 base.